The entry below describes one T cell receptor (beta chain). This CDR3 region has 17 residues. Deletions cut 1 base from V and 4 bases from J, with 20 bases between. Germline CDR1 reads SGHRS; CDR2 reads YFSETQ. This entry comes from a study of blood T cell repertoires in COVID-19. Across the whole study: The United States, Italy and Spain provided the acute and convalescent COVID-19 samples. The cDNA or gDNA used as material had been derived from T cells, B-cell-depleted T cells, or PBMCs.

Authors' analysis steps: Reference gene primer amplification gave estimated nucleated cell counts. Sequencing was performed with immunoSEQ multiplex PCR; in TCRdb, only in-frame clones are kept and a portion is missing. The V and J calls and clone size were taken over from that table, and D and trimming were inferred from the DNA. In the table there are about 62,000 clones, just over 85% of which are singletons. The receptor was isolated from a woman older than 75 with acute or convalescent COVID-19. The chain combines TRBV5-1 with TRBJ1-2; TRBD1 is a possible D gene (6 bases). Source material: peripheral blood. The chain's CDR3 is CASSLSGGASYSYGYTF. CDR3 DNA: TGCGCCAGCAGCTTGTCGGGGGGCGCGTCCTATAGCTATGGCTACACCTTC.